The clone carrying this T cell receptor beta chain was found once. The antigen remains undetermined. CDR1 SGDLS and CDR2 YYNGEE come from the germline V gene. With V trimmed by 4 bases and J by 2 bases, 12 bases remained unmatched. The CDR3 runs to 17 residues. These data are taken from a study of T cell responses to AZD1222 COVID-19 vaccine. Findings and limits, study-wide: Donors in the cohort were predominantly white British and more often female, and clonal diversity was possibly underestimated. At 160-218 and 743-854, vaccine-associated CD4 TCRs were dominant, and they spanned spike.

Only in-frame clones appear in the TCRdb table, and some are missing; sequencing was by immunoSEQ multiplex PCR. This sample carries 85,000 to 130,000 clones, over 75% of them seen once, and the ten largest clones take over 6.5%. The TCR originated in an adult in good health. Material: peripheral blood, obtained on day 0 of AZD1222 vaccination. V and J are TRBV9 and TRBJ2-3; 8 bases agree with TRBD2. The CDR3 spells CASSPSGSSYSTDTQYF. The CDR3 nucleotides read TGTGCCAGCAGCCCGAGCGGGAGTTCTTACTCCACAGATACGCAGTATTTT.